These T cell receptor beta chains were read from a single sample in a study of blood T cell repertoires in COVID-19. TCRdb's copy holds only in-frame clones and misses some; the assay was immunoSEQ multiplex PCR. The sample comprises about 80,000 clones, 65% to 90% of which are singletons, and more than 9.5% rests with the top ten. The source material was peripheral blood. These receptor sequences come from a man aged 50 to 60 with COVID-19, enrolled during active disease. Each CDR3 is given with its conserved first and last residue. Fields, in order: D gene, V gene, J gene, clone size, CDR3 protein, CDR3 DNA. The D gene is left open where the match is weak. Some rows have no size entry. The others give once, few or many, or a class for an expanded clone.

d_gene: .
v_gene: TRBV21-1
j_gene: TRBJ1-6
abundance: .
CDR3aa: CASSKCMENSPLHF
CDR3nt: TGTGCCAGCAGCAAATGTATGGAGAATTCACCCCTCCACTTT

d_gene: TRBD2
v_gene: TRBV7-2
j_gene: TRBJ2-1
abundance: .
CDR3aa: CASSLVLAGGPVYNEQFF
CDR3nt: TGTGCCAGCAGCTTAGTGCTAGCGGGAGGGCCCGTCTACAATGAGCAGTTCTTC

d_gene: TRBD1
v_gene: TRBV30
j_gene: TRBJ1-1
abundance: .
CDR3aa: CAWSSEDRATEAFF
CDR3nt: TGTGCCTGGAGTTCGGAGGACAGGGCCACTGAAGCTTTCTTT

d_gene: .
v_gene: TRBV5-5
j_gene: TRBJ2-7
abundance: .
CDR3aa: CASSPGSHPYEQYF
CDR3nt: TGTGCCAGCAGCCCCGGGAGCCACCCCTACGAGCAGTACTTC

d_gene: TRBD1
v_gene: TRBV3-1/TRBV3-2
j_gene: TRBJ1-4
abundance: once
CDR3aa: CASSQNRGKGEKLFF
CDR3nt: TGTGCCAGCAGCCAAAACAGGGGGAAAGGCGAAAAACTGTTTTTT

d_gene: .
v_gene: TRBV7-9
j_gene: TRBJ1-5
abundance: .
CDR3aa: CASSLSGSQPQHF
CDR3nt: TGTGCCAGCAGCTTATCCGGGTCTCAGCCCCAGCATTTT

d_gene: .
v_gene: TRBV28
j_gene: TRBJ1-3
abundance: once
CDR3aa: CASRDLDGLSSGNTIYF
CDR3nt: TGTGCCAGCAGGGATCTAGACGGACTGAGCTCTGGAAACACCATATATTTT

d_gene: .
v_gene: TRBV28
j_gene: TRBJ1-4
abundance: .
CDR3aa: CASSFEYRNEKLFF
CDR3nt: TGTGCCAGCAGTTTTGAGTACAGAAATGAAAAACTGTTTTTT

d_gene: .
v_gene: TRBV28
j_gene: TRBJ1-1
abundance: .
CDR3aa: CASSRGRYTEAFF
CDR3nt: TGTGCCAGCAGCCGTGGTCGGTACACTGAAGCTTTCTTT

d_gene: .
v_gene: TRBV4-3
j_gene: TRBJ2-3
abundance: .
CDR3aa: CASSQAAVGTDTQYF
CDR3nt: TGCGCCAGCAGCCAAGCTGCGGTGGGCACAGATACGCAGTATTTT

d_gene: .
v_gene: TRBV5-1
j_gene: TRBJ1-2
abundance: .
CDR3aa: CASSPSPGNSGYTF
CDR3nt: TGCGCCAGCAGCCCGTCGCCAGGGAACTCTGGCTACACCTTC